This T cell receptor beta chain was obtained from a study of T cell repertoires in cytomegalovirus infection. Turning to the study itself: Evidence of both CMV infection and a matching HLA type came from public TCR beta signatures.

TCRdb re-called the reads through MiXCR, storing one row per CDR3 protein. Of 150,000 to 200,000 distinct CDR3 sequences in the sample, roughly 27% are singletons; the top ten hold roughly 32%. General study points: Cumulative frequency (of public TCR beta family members) identified carriers of CMV plus the relevant HLA. Ex vivo, HLA-C-restricted CMV-specific TCR beta clonotypes prevailed over the rest of the response.

CDR3 length: 15 residues. V dropped 5 bases and J dropped 4; count of bases not matched to a gene: 7. Germline V gene sequence: CDR1 LNHDA, CDR2 SQIVND (reference sequence). This clonotype was observed a few times. What it binds is not known. The rearrangement links TRBV19 to TRBJ1-2, with 10 bases matching TRBD1. The specimen sequenced was PBMCs. This TCR was sampled from a human donor in good health (CMV status not recorded). Some clones in this sample may be carry-over from other donors' samples. The CDR3 is CASSAGTGDSYGYTF. The CDR3 DNA reads as TGTGCCAGTAGTGCTGGGACAGGGGACTCCTATGGCTACACCTTC.